This T cell receptor (beta chain) appears in the sequencing data of a study of cytomegalovirus exposure and HLA in healthy donors (dated by TCRdb to the late 2010s). As for the study more broadly: An earlier analysis of roughly 500 of the donors reported 250 to 300 Gb of sequence data and 117 million unique TCR beta sequences from 150 million to 200 million T cells. A later genetic analysis used genome-wide SNP genotypes for about 65% of the roughly 700 donors, treating that subset as a discovery cohort. Alongside the repertoire data, information on donor age, sex, ethnicity and CMV serostatus was compiled. Using immunosequencing, the study profiled T cell repertoires from some 670 subjects and related those repertoires to cytomegalovirus serostatus. An earlier analysis of around 640 of the donors used high-throughput TCR beta sequencing to judge whether each TCR beta V gene segment behaved as functional or pseudogenic. Class I and class II HLA loci were covered by the typing at four-digit resolution. To predict cytomegalovirus infection status, the study brought together high-throughput TCR immunosequencing, statistical association of individual TCRs with disease status, and machine learning. Typing coverage varied by locus: 629-630 donors for A, B, C, DRB1 and DQB1; about 520 for DQA1; more than 600 for DPA1; 400 to 480 for DPB1. Along with the roughly 610-subject first cohort, a separate validation cohort of around 110 different subjects was used. Several DR-DQ haplotypes were treated as single units for association and clustering because of strong linkage in the cohort. Of the 300 to 500 genotyped donors, over 80% were placed in the genetic ancestry cluster associated with self-reported Caucasian donors. A later analysis re-examined previously published TCR beta repertoires from 610 or so donors and added high-resolution HLA genotyping to investigate patterns of TCR occurrence. Rather than drawing on any new phenotypic data, the later analysis identified candidate immune exposures from TCR beta sequences and the way those sequences occurred across donors. Every discovery cohort repertoire had been produced on one sequencing platform. Across 300 to 500 genotyped donors of the cohort, an average of about 250,000 unique TCR beta nucleotide sequences per donor were sequenced, and roughly 17% of those sequences were non-productive. Approximately 300 gigabases of sequencing data and roughly 90 million unique TCR sequences were included in an early release covering under 650 HLA-typed donors. The aim of the study was to test whether cataloging public T cell receptors could identify signatures of past pathogen exposure.

The cohort consisted of 666 healthy bone marrow donors. All cohort members were sampled while nominally healthy, although unrecorded immune exposures were likely present. The donor was CMV seropositive and was included in the group of 289 seropositive cohort members. A peripheral blood sample was provided by each donor, and peripheral blood mononuclear cells were used for TCR beta sequencing. The Qiagen DNeasy Blood Extraction Kit was used to extract genomic DNA from the blood cell samples. The library was made by the immunoSEQ multiplex PCR assay. A mixture of 60 forward primers for TCR Vbeta segments and 13 reverse primers for TCR Jbeta segments was used in the multiplex PCR. Amplification of the CDR3 region of rearranged TCR beta genes was performed with a multiplex PCR assay on genomic DNA. The Illumina HiSeq System was used to sequence the amplified TCR beta libraries as 87-base-pair reads. In the authors' own workflow: A later analysis tallied 80 million to 95 million unique TCR beta chains across the roughly 610 repertoires, and approximately 12 million of those chains were shared by two or more donors. Raw reads were error-corrected and collapsed into unique sequences by a nearest-neighbor algorithm in which closely related sequences were merged to remove PCR and sequencing errors. CDR3 sequences were aligned to IMGT reference sequences to assign V, D and J gene segments. Each retained sequence needed at least a six-nucleotide match to both a V gene segment and a J gene segment. Rearrangements were classified as productive when the CDR3 lacked stop codons and remained in frame with V and J, and all other rearrangements were classified as non-productive. CDR3 was defined according to IMGT convention as the region running from the second conserved V-encoded cysteine to the conserved J-encoded phenylalanine. In an earlier analysis of some 550 of the donors, sequences lacking an unambiguous match to a single V gene segment were excluded. In an earlier analysis of a few hundred of the donors, V segments were called functional above 56.7% productive rearrangements and were called segregating when the between-donor standard deviation exceeded 5%. A statistical classification framework was developed to diagnose cytomegalovirus status using the catalog of TCR beta chain sequences. In a later analysis, V and J genes were assigned by comparing TCR nucleotide sequences against IMGT/GENE-DB human TR gene sequences. In a later analysis, CDR3 sequences and most-parsimonious VDJ recombination scenarios were assigned using the TCRdist pipeline. In a later analysis, each TCR beta chain was defined by its CDR3 amino acid sequence together with its V-gene family, and reads lacking a unique V-gene family were excluded. As a way to deal with suspected cross-contamination and a sequencing artifact, a later analysis dropped hundreds of nucleotide sequences that were highly shared and had low generation probability. For each public chain, a later analysis derived a clonal expansion index from normalized ranks of inferred template counts within each repertoire. In a later analysis, generation probabilities were computed using a VDJ recombination model fitted to out-of-frame rearrangements, and the results were checked against IGoR. A later analysis scored TCR-TCR, TCR-HLA and TCR-CMV co-occurrence with hypergeometric tests, applying a repertoire-size bias correction to TCR pairs. A later analysis estimated false discovery rates by permuting HLA or CMV assignments 20 times. In a later analysis, co-occurring TCRs were grouped using DBSCAN, with TCRdist sequence similarity added in when clustering inside HLA-allele-positive subsets. Repertoires with fewer than 30,000 or more than 120,000 public chains, plus five repertoires with anomalous nucleotide sharing, were excluded from co-occurrence clustering. What TCRdb holds here is the immuneACCESS table cut down to in-frame rearrangements. Part of the clones is not present; checked against another copy, under half of the missing clones reflect an unresolved V gene, and the others are unexplained. The DNA gave D and trimming, while V, J and clone size come from that table. Counted in this sample were fewer than 85,000 clones; 72% of them appeared once. The top ten hold more than 9.5% of the sample.

The study at large found these results: Assigning TCR associations to individual alleles was difficult when HLA alleles, especially DR and DQ, strongly co-occurred. Over 15 rarely observed V segments, including chromosome 9 orphons, were excluded from the earlier analysis of several hundred of the donors because counts were too low. Several of the top co-occurrence clusters appeared to be linked to parvovirus B19, influenza, CMV and Epstein-Barr virus, according to a later analysis. In vitro tests confirmed that a few of the cytomegalovirus-associated TCR beta chains recognize cytomegalovirus antigens. Some IMGT-functional V segments, including TRBV6-2 and TRBV6-3, could not be told apart with the 87-base-pair reads, so those segments were excluded. An association between a missense DCLRE1C variant and V-gene and J-gene trimming of TCR beta chains was found in a later genetic analysis and replicated in an independent cohort. In a later analysis, most CMV-associated TCR beta chains were found to appear HLA-restricted, with HLA associations seemingly driven largely by CMV exposure. The cohort was sequenced for TCR beta chains only, and without alpha or paired-chain data the features that could be detected were limited. A total of 150 or so TCR beta chains were listed by the study as associated with cytomegalovirus. Compared with the approximately 700-donor mean, donors in an Asian-associated ancestry cluster had fewer N-insertions in productive TCRs, according to a later genetic analysis. Specific HLA alleles were associated with about 17,000 TCR beta sequences at a false discovery rate of 0.05 in a later analysis. Compared with equally common non-associated chains, HLA-associated TCR beta chains in a later analysis were more clonally expanded and had lower generation probabilities. The presence/absence analyses assumed that sequencing depth was roughly uniform across donors, and that assumption may not be true. CMV serostatus was the only immune exposure information available for the cohort. Correlated functional status among segregating V segments might reflect linkage disequilibrium, but an unknown experimental factor could not be ruled out. A further reported finding was that TCR beta sequences accurately predicted the HLA-A and HLA-B alleles for most subjects in the first cohort. In a later analysis, TCR association rates were found to vary across HLA loci, with the most associated TCRs seen for DRB1 alleles and the fewest for HLA-C alleles. The authors suggested that the approach could potentially be extended to other disease states and immunological phenotypes. Broadly in line with IMGT annotations, most TCR beta V segments showed up in productive rearrangements about 87% or about 30% of the time in an earlier analysis of approximately 640 of the donors. A cluster of highly shared sequence variants was judged likely to represent a technical artifact of the sequencing pipeline. Across donors, most TCR sequences were observed very rarely, whereas some public TCRs were present in many individuals. Because HLA typing was missing for some donors at each locus, association tests included only the typed subset. Cytomegalovirus status was reported to be diagnosed by the classifier with high specificity and sensitivity in both the original and validation cohorts.

A word on this clone: Its cognate antigen has yet to be identified. Base qualities were left out, and no much larger clone turns up one base away.

In the germline V gene, CDR1 corresponds to MNHEY and CDR2 to SVGAGI. Inclusive of the bounding cysteine and phenylalanine, the CDR3 is 15 residues long. Here the CDR3 DNA is all that survives: 45 bases in frame from base 1. V is cut back by 8 bases and J by 1 base, with 11 bases in the junction unmatched. The sequence is built from TRBV6-5 and TRBJ2-7; TRBD1 agrees with 7 junctional bases. The sequence was obtained from a woman aged 40 to 49 in good health and CMV-seropositive. Sample: PBMCs. The DNA sequence is as follows: TGTGCCAGCCGGCCCGGGACAGCCAAATCCTACGAGCAGTACTTC. Translated, it gives CASRPGTAKSYEQYF.